One sample yielded the 8 T cell receptor beta chains listed below, sequenced in a study of blood T cells in healthy people across ages. Then a second PCR, running roughly 7 to 11 cycles, was carried out with a sample-barcoded 5' primer and a J-beta primer mix. TCRdb re-called the 5' RACE reads with MiXCR, one entry per CDR3 protein. Here the sample spans roughly 1.9 million distinct CDR3 sequences, 30% to 40% being singletons. Material for sequencing was blood. The receptors come from a human donor in good health.

The chain carries TRBV24-1 and TRBJ2-5; D not certain. CDR1 and CDR2 from the germline V gene are KGHDR and SFDVKD. CDR3 length: 15 residues. Trimming removed 1 base from V and 11 bases from J, with 19 bases in between. CDR3 bases: TGTGCCACCAGTGATTTTTCGCGCGCCAAGGATGAGCAGTACTTC. Translating gives CATSDFSRAKDEQYF.

This clonotype has just a few counts. The J gene is TRBJ2-2, the V gene TRBV29-1, with a possible D match to TRBD1 (6 bases). V dropped 4 bases and J dropped 2 bases, with 14 bases sitting between them. Germline V gene lookup returns CDR1 SQVTM and CDR2 ANQGSEA. The CDR3 loop spans 15 amino acids. DNA for the CDR3: TGCAGCGTTGTCGATACAGGGCTCAACACCGGGGAGCTGTTTTTT. Translation: CSVVDTGLNTGELFF.

The chain combines TRBV4-2 with TRBJ2-1; perhaps TRBD1 as D (5 bases). Trimming cost V 1 base and J 10 bases, with 14 bases left between them. This CDR3 spans 14 amino acids. CDR1 LGHNA and CDR2 YNFKEQ come from the germline V gene. CDR3: CASSQALSRTEQFF. Here the CDR3 DNA reads TGTGCCAGCAGCCAAGCTTTGTCAAGGACAGAGCAGTTCTTC.

This clonotype was observed a few times. V gene TRBV3-1 combines with J gene TRBJ2-6; no clear D. Germline V lookup: CDR1 LGHDT, CDR2 YNNKEL (reference sequence). This CDR3 is 17 amino acids long. Trimming pared 4 bases from V and 0 bases from J, leaving 13 bases between. The CDR3 reads CASSPYGRSSGANVLTF. The CDR3 DNA follows: TGTGCCAGCAGCCCCTACGGACGGAGCTCTGGGGCCAACGTCCTGACTTTC. The full variable domain, with the rest looked up from reference TRBV3-1 and TRBJ2-6, is DTAVSQTPKYLVTQMGNDKSIKCEQNLGHDTMYWYKQDSKKFLKIMFSYNNKELIINETVPNRFSPKSPDKAHLNLHINSLELGDSAVYFCASSPYGRSSGANVLTFGAGSRLTVL.

This clonotype has more than one count but fewer than ten. The chain links TRBV4-2 to TRBJ1-2, with 7 bases fitting TRBD1. Germline CDR1 LGHNA, CDR2 YNFKEQ. The CDR3 is made up of 13 amino acids. V shed 0 bases, J shed 6 bases, and the junction held 1 base outside the gene matches. The CDR3 reads CASSQETGNGYTF. CDR3 sequence (DNA): TGTGCCAGCAGCCAAGAGACAGGGAATGGCTACACCTTC.

V usage is TRBV7-2 and J usage is TRBJ1-1; a weak D match, TRBD1 (6 bases). This CDR3 spans 14 amino acids. V lost 3 bases, J lost 4 bases, and 12 bases lay in between. Germline V gene sequence: CDR1 SGHTA, CDR2 FQGNSA. CDR3 bases: TGTGCCAGCAGCTTTACAGGGATTAGCACTGAAGCTTTCTTT. Amino acid sequence: CASSFTGISTEAFF.

This rearrangement joins TRBV12-3 or TRBV12-4 to TRBJ2-3; D unresolved. V shed 4 bases and J shed 3 bases, with 8 bases lying between them. The CDR3 covers 13 residues. CDR3: CASSSVWTDTQYF. In nucleotides, the CDR3 is TGTGCCAGCAGTTCTGTCTGGACAGATACGCAGTATTTT.

There are a few counts of this clonotype. The chain combines TRBV5-5 with TRBJ2-6, with D perhaps matching TRBD2 (7 bases). V lost 6 bases, J lost 2 bases, and 18 bases lay in between. The CDR3 runs 17 residues. Germline V gives CDR1 SGHKS, CDR2 YYEKEE (reference sequence). CDR3 bases: TGTGCCAGCATCACGGATTGGGGGGGCGCTGGGGCCAACGTCCTGACTTTC. Its translation is CASITDWGGAGANVLTF.